Listed here are 24 T cell receptor beta chains from one sample, sequenced in a study of blood T cell repertoires in COVID-19. Using immunoSEQ multiplex PCR, the repertoire was profiled, and TCRdb retains in-frame clones only, with some absent. The table includes about 210,000 clones, about 85% detected once. Material for sequencing was peripheral blood. The receptors were sampled from a man aged 65 to 79 with acute or convalescent COVID-19.

The chain employs TRBV6-2 or TRBV6-3 and TRBJ1-5; the D gene is possibly TRBD1 (6 bases). The germline V gene has CDR1 MNHEY and CDR2 SVGEGT. This CDR3 contains 16 residues. The V end was cut by 6 bases, the J end by 0 bases, with 15 bases between. The CDR3 region has the DNA TGTGCCAGCAGCCCTGGACAGTTGTATAGCAATCAGCCCCAGCATTTT. Encoded protein: CASSPGQLYSNQPQHF.

This sequence joins TRBV19 and TRBJ1-1; D gene ambiguous. CDR3 length: 13 amino acids. Trimming removed 5 bases at V and 1 base at J, with 8 bases between. Germline lookup yields CDR1 LNHDA and CDR2 SQIVND (reference sequence). DNA for the CDR3: TGTGCCAGTAGTGAGATAACGAACACTGAAGCTTTCTTT. It is translated as CASSEITNTEAFF.

The chain has TRBV9 and TRBJ1-3; unclear D gene. Trimming shortened V by 0 bases and J by 0 bases, and 4 bases separated the two germline ends. CDR1 SGDLS and CDR2 YYNGEE come from the germline V gene. The CDR3 has 14 residues. CDR3 loop: CASSVVSSGNTIYF. The CDR3 nucleotides read TGTGCCAGCAGCGTAGTTAGCTCTGGAAACACCATATATTTT.

The chain is built from TRBV3-1 (or the pseudogene TRBV3-2) and TRBJ2-7; the match to TRBD2 covers 12 bases. After removal of 5 bases from V and 12 bases from J, the junction contained 11 bases not matched to a gene. The germline CDR1 and CDR2 sequences are LGHDT and YNNKEL (reference sequence). This CDR3 region has 14 residues. The CDR3 nucleotides are TGTGCCAGCAGCTTGACTAGCGGGAGCCCCCGATCGTACTTC. Amino acids: CASSLTSGSPRSYF.

The V call is TRBV5-1, the J call TRBJ2-1; no clear D. Germline CDR1 and CDR2: SGHRS and YFSETQ. CDR3 length equals 15 residues. V lost 0 bases to trimming and J lost 0 bases, with 7 bases between them. The CDR3 DNA reads TGCGCCAGCAGCTTGGGAGAGAGCTCCTACAATGAGCAGTTCTTC. Translating it yields CASSLGESSYNEQFF.

The CDR3 region has the DNA TGCGCCAGCAGCTTGGGCGGACAGGGTGGCTACACCTTC. Translated: CASSLGGQGGYTF. The chain joins TRBV5-1 to TRBJ1-2; 8 bases are a match to TRBD1. The CDR3 spans 13 residues. Germline CDR1 and CDR2: SGHRS and YFSETQ. V was clipped by 0 bases and J by 7 bases; unmatched bases: 2.

The rearrangement uses TRBV10-3 and TRBJ1-1; D may be TRBD1 (5 bases). V was clipped by 4 bases and J by 3 bases, with 15 bases between them. The length of the CDR3 is 15 residues. Germline CDR1 is ENHRY and CDR2 is SYGVKD. CDR3 region: CAISATGKQYTEAFF. In nucleotides, the CDR3 is TGTGCCATCAGTGCCACAGGAAAACAATACACTGAAGCTTTCTTT.

J is TRBJ2-3 and V is TRBV28, with TRBD1 matching over 7 bases. Germline values: CDR1 MDHEN, CDR2 SYDVKM. Trimming removed 6 bases from V and 5 bases from J; junction bases left unmatched: 5. This CDR3 has 13 residues. CDR3 DNA sequence: TGTGCCAGCAGACAGGGGTCAAGAGATACGCAGTATTTT. This gives the protein CASRQGSRDTQYF.

This chain joins TRBV18 and TRBJ2-1, with 7 bases lining up with TRBD1. Per the germline V gene, CDR1 is KGHSH and CDR2 is LQKENI. The ends lost 4 bases at V and 2 bases at J; junction bases unmatched: 17. There are 19 residues in the CDR3. This CDR3 is CASSLARLNRGTTYNEQFF. The CDR3 region has the DNA TGTGCCAGCTCACTCGCCCGCTTAAACAGGGGCACAACCTACAATGAGCAGTTCTTC.

This clone has just a few counts. The chain is built from TRBV5-1 and TRBJ2-7; D possibly corresponds to TRBD2 (5 bases). V was clipped by 5 bases and J by 2 bases, with 26 bases between them. The germline V gene encodes CDR1 SGHRS and CDR2 YFSETQ. The CDR3 has 18 residues. CDR3 nucleotide sequence: TGCGCCAGCAGTTTCGAACCGGGCGGGCCAGGCGCCACCTACGAGCAGTACTTC. Protein sequence: CASSFEPGGPGATYEQYF.

This clone showed up just a few times. The chain employs TRBV11-2 and TRBJ2-1; D gene uncertain. With 3 bases removed from V and 5 bases from J, the gap between germline ends came to 14 bases. This CDR3 comprises 15 residues. In germline, CDR1 is SGHAT, CDR2 FQNNGV. Written as DNA, the CDR3 is TGTGCCAGCAGCTTGGGTACGGGTCAAAACAATGAGCAGTTCTTC. Its protein is CASSLGTGQNNEQFF.

V usage is TRBV10-3 and J usage is TRBJ2-1; 9 nucleotides line up with TRBD2. The CDR3 extends over 16 amino acids. With V trimmed by 0 bases and J by 8 bases, 8 bases remained unmatched. Per germline, CDR1 ENHRY and CDR2 SYGVKD. The CDR3 bases are TGTGCCATCAGTGAGTCGGGCCGGCGGGAGGGCGATGAGCAGTTCTTC. This encodes CAISESGRREGDEQFF.

This chain connects TRBV28 to TRBJ1-1, with D maybe TRBD1 (5 bases). The CDR3 totals 12 residues. Germline V gives CDR1 MDHEN, CDR2 SYDVKM. V lost 2 bases to trimming and J lost 7 bases, with 8 bases between them. CDR3 in DNA: TGTGCCAGCAGTTTAATCCAGGGTGAAGCTTTCTTT. Protein sequence: CASSLIQGEAFF.

The DNA for the CDR3 is TGTGCCAGCAGCTTAAACTACAGGGGTGAAGCTTTCTTT. This sequence encodes CASSLNYRGEAFF. V gene TRBV7-6 combines with J gene TRBJ1-1; 7 bases map to TRBD1. CDR1 and CDR2 (germline): SGHVS, FNYEAQ. The CDR3 loop spans 13 amino acids. The V gene end was trimmed by 2 bases and the J gene end by 7 bases; junction bases not matched to a gene: 4.

CDR3 nucleotide sequence: TGTGCCAGCGGAAGGGGGCTGGATGAGCAGTTCTTC. Translation: CASGRGLDEQFF. The chain employs TRBV2 and TRBJ2-1, with 7 bases fitting TRBD1. CDR3 size: 12 residues. In germline, CDR1 is SNHLY, CDR2 FYNNEI. V lost 8 bases, J lost 8 bases, and 6 bases stayed unmatched.

The V and J genes are TRBV2 and TRBJ1-1, with TRBD1 as a possible D gene (6 bases). The CDR3 spans 11 residues. Germline CDR1 SNHLY, CDR2 FYNNEI. The DNA for the CDR3 is TGTGCGAGCTCCGCGGACAGAAAAGCTTTCTTT. It is translated as CASSADRKAFF.

The sample holds one count of this clone. The rearrangement joins TRBV20-1 to TRBJ1-1; possibly TRBD1 for D (5 bases). V lost 3 bases and J lost 1, with 15 bases in between. This CDR3 contains 15 residues. Looked up from germline, CDR1 is DFQATT and CDR2 is SNEGSKA (reference sequence). Written as DNA, the CDR3 is TGCAGTGCTAGTAGGAGCCCAACAGGGAACACTGAAGCTTTCTTT. Translating it yields CSASRSPTGNTEAFF.

This chain connects TRBV19 to TRBJ1-5; a weak D match, TRBD1 (5 bases). This CDR3 is 13 amino acids long. Germline CDR1 is LNHDA and CDR2 is SQIVND (reference sequence). With 6 bases removed from V and 7 bases from J, the gap between germline ends came to 13 bases. CDR3 residues: CASSRNQGQPQHF. As DNA, the CDR3 is TGTGCCAGTAGCCGAAATCAGGGACAGCCCCAGCATTTT.

V usage is TRBV28 and J usage is TRBJ1-5, with D possibly matching TRBD1 (5 bases). The CDR3 has 17 amino acids. Germline CDR1 reads MDHEN; CDR2 reads SYDVKM. The V end lost 5 bases, the J end lost 1 base, and 18 bases lay between the germline ends. The chain's CDR3 is CASSTLGGARSNQPQHF. CDR3 coding DNA: TGTGCCAGCAGTACTTTGGGAGGGGCGAGGAGCAATCAGCCCCAGCATTTT. Supplemented by reference TRBV28 and TRBJ1-5, the full variable domain reads DVKVTQSSRYLVKRTGEKVFLECVQDMDHENMFWYRQDPGLGLRLIYFSYDVKMKEKGDIPEGYSVSREKKERFSLILESASTNQTSMYLCASSTLGGARSNQPQHFGDGTRLSIL.

The chain uses TRBV5-1 and TRBJ2-1; possibly TRBD1 for D (6 bases). The germline CDR1 and CDR2 sequences are SGHRS and YFSETQ. Trimming stripped 3 bases from V and 4 bases from J, with 11 bases between. This CDR3 contains 14 residues. For the CDR3, the DNA is TGCGCCAGCAGCTCGGACAGCCAGTACAATGAGCAGTTCTTC. This sequence encodes CASSSDSQYNEQFF.

The J gene is TRBJ2-1, the V gene TRBV5-6; maybe TRBD2 (7 bases). CDR1 is SGHDT, CDR2 YYEEEE, per germline. CDR3 length: 18 amino acids. The ends were cut back, 2 bases at V and 3 bases at J, with 21 bases in the middle. CDR3 sequence: CASSFRGRAADYYNEQFF. In nucleotides, the CDR3 is TGTGCCAGCAGCTTTAGGGGGAGGGCAGCGGACTACTACAATGAGCAGTTCTTC.

The gene calls are TRBV6-2 or TRBV6-3 and TRBJ1-1; D is undetermined. The CDR3 runs 13 residues. Trimming removed 6 bases at V and 7 bases at J, with 15 bases between. Germline V gene sequence: CDR1 MNHEY, CDR2 SVGEGT. CDR3 DNA sequence: TGTGCCAGCAGCATGGGCCACGCGGGTGAAGCTTTCTTT. It translates to CASSMGHAGEAFF.

The chain links TRBV5-1 to TRBJ2-7, with 8 bases fitting TRBD1. CDR3 length equals 14 residues. V dropped 3 bases and J dropped 2; count of bases not matched to a gene: 4. Germline V gene data show CDR1 as SGHRS and CDR2 as YFSETQ. The CDR3 nucleotides read TGCGCCAGCAGCTCCAGGGGGCTCCCCTACGAGCAGTACTTC. This translates into CASSSRGLPYEQYF.

V usage is TRBV10-3 and J usage is TRBJ2-3; 16 bases match TRBD2. V dropped 5 bases and J dropped 3; count of bases not matched to a gene: 5. This CDR3 region has 17 residues. The germline gives CDR1 ENHRY, CDR2 SYGVKD. CDR3 region: CAISSGTSGRATDTQYF. The CDR3 coding sequence is TGTGCCATCAGTTCCGGGACTAGCGGGAGGGCAACAGATACGCAGTATTTT.